These 30 T cell receptor beta chains came from one sample sequenced in a study of blood T cell repertoires in COVID-19. The protocol was immunoSEQ multiplex PCR, while the TCRdb copy is restricted to in-frame clones and leaves out a portion. Of hundreds of thousands of clones listed, around 89% were seen once; the top ten hold more than 0.95%. Sequencing was carried out using peripheral blood. The receptors were gathered from a woman between 40 and 55 years old who had recovered from COVID-19.

The rearrangement joins TRBV5-1 to TRBJ2-2, with 8 bases lining up with TRBD2. Per germline, CDR1 SGHRS and CDR2 YFSETQ. The junction had 16 bases not matched to a gene; V was cut back by 0 bases and J by 6 bases. The CDR3 spans 19 residues. The CDR3 DNA is TGCGCCAGCAGCTTGGTCGCGGGAGGTTTATTTCAAGGGGCCGGGGAGCTGTTTTTT. Residues: CASSLVAGGLFQGAGELFF.

The chain recombines TRBV5-4 with TRBJ2-3; 9 nucleotides match TRBD2. This CDR3 comprises 13 residues. Germline CDR1 SGHNT, CDR2 YYREEE (reference sequence). The CDR3: CPPWREGRDTQYF. Written as DNA, the CDR3 is TGTCCCCCCTGGCGGGAGGGCCGGGATACGCAGTATTTT.

Only a few counts were recorded for this clone. CDR3 bases: TGTGCTAGTGGTTTGCCGCGACAGGGGACCACTGAAGCTTTCTTT. Translation: CASGLPRQGTTEAFF. This chain joins TRBV12-5 and TRBJ1-1; 8 nucleotides agree with TRBD1. CDR1 and CDR2 (germline): LGHNT, FRNRAP. The ends lost 2 bases at V and 4 bases at J; junction bases unmatched: 6. The CDR3 sequence is 15 residues long.

V usage is TRBV28 and J usage is TRBJ2-3; D might be TRBD2 (7 bases). The CDR3 is 17 amino acids. The ends were cut back, 1 base at V and 1 base at J, with 15 bases in the middle. Germline V gene lookup returns CDR1 MDHEN and CDR2 SYDVKM. The CDR3 DNA is TGTGCCAGCAGTTTATATTTCGGGGGGCACGGCACAGATACGCAGTATTTT. Its protein product is CASSLYFGGHGTDTQYF.

This clone was observed a single time. The chain links TRBV4-1 to TRBJ2-3; D might be TRBD1 (6 bases). The V and J ends lost 4 bases and 5 bases respectively, with 19 bases between them. This CDR3 region has 16 residues. Looked up from germline, CDR1 is MGHRA and CDR2 is YSYEKL. The CDR3 region has the DNA TGCGCCAGCAGCCGCCGCCAGGGGTGGGAGTTAGATACGCAGTATTTT. It codes for CASSRRQGWELDTQYF.

The V gene is TRBV19, the J gene TRBJ1-5; possible D gene TRBD1, 5 bases. There are 13 residues in the CDR3. The V end was cut by 8 bases, the J end by 6 bases, with 14 bases between. Per the germline V gene, CDR1 is LNHDA and CDR2 is SQIVND (reference sequence). The CDR3 DNA follows: TGTGCCAGTGGGAGGGGTGATCGTCAGCCCCAGCATTTT. Its translation is CASGRGDRQPQHF.

This chain uses TRBV27 with TRBJ2-5, with TRBD1 as a possible D gene (6 bases). V lost 4 bases and J 0 bases, leaving 18 bases between the germline ends. CDR3 length: 17 amino acids. Looked up from germline, CDR1 is MNHEY and CDR2 is SMNVEV (reference sequence). The CDR3 spells CASSSLSGWTDQETQYF. Here the CDR3 DNA reads TGTGCCAGCAGTTCCCTAAGCGGCTGGACAGACCAAGAGACCCAGTACTTC.

The V and J genes are TRBV5-6 and TRBJ1-1; 8 bases map to TRBD1. V shed 6 bases, J shed 5 bases, and the junction held 12 bases outside the gene matches. There are 15 residues in the CDR3. Germline CDR1 is SGHDT and CDR2 is YYEEEE. The CDR3 sequence is CASTHPADRATEAFF. As DNA, the CDR3 is TGTGCCAGCACCCACCCCGCGGACAGGGCAACTGAAGCTTTCTTT. The variable domain in full, with the rest retrieved from reference TRBV5-6 and TRBJ1-1, is DAGVTQSPTHLIKTRGQQVTLRCSPKSGHDTVSWYQQALGQGPQFIFQYYEEEERQRGNFPDRFSGHQFPNYSSELNVNALLLGDSALYLCASTHPADRATEAFFGQGTRLTVV.

This clone was seen a single time. The chain combines TRBV6-2 or TRBV6-3 with TRBJ1-2; 9 bases map to TRBD1. From germline, CDR1 is MNHEY and CDR2 SVGEGT. Trimming removed 2 bases from V and 4 bases from J; junction bases left unmatched: 8. This CDR3 contains 16 residues. CDR3: CASSYTTGGAAYGYTF. DNA of the CDR3: TGTGCCAGCAGTTACACCACAGGGGGCGCCGCCTATGGCTACACCTTC.

This chain joins TRBV29-1 and TRBJ1-3; TRBD1 aligns across 7 bases. This CDR3 comprises 17 residues. Germline V gene lookup returns CDR1 SQVTM and CDR2 ANQGSEA. Losses at the gene ends were 4 bases for V and 0 bases for J; bases not matched to a gene: 12. DNA of the CDR3: TGCAGCGTTGCGGAGCGGACAGGTAACAGCTCTGGAAACACCATATATTTT. Its translation: CSVAERTGNSSGNTIYF.

The chain links TRBV6-2 or TRBV6-3 to TRBJ1-2, with no clear D. The V end lost 6 bases, the J end lost 5 bases, and 19 bases lay between the germline ends. From germline, CDR1 is MNHEY and CDR2 SVGEGT. This CDR3 comprises 15 residues. The CDR3 DNA is TGTGCCAGCAGCCCCCCCCGGGGAGGGCGATATGGCTACACCTTC. This translates into CASSPPRGGRYGYTF.

The V gene is TRBV29-1, the J gene TRBJ2-1; perhaps TRBD2 as D (6 bases). V lost 5 bases to trimming and J lost 8 bases, with 16 bases between them. The CDR3 runs to 13 residues. Germline V lookup: CDR1 SQVTM, CDR2 ANQGSEA. CDR3 amino acids: CSVIALAVYEQFF. The CDR3 DNA is TGCAGCGTTATTGCGTTAGCGGTCTATGAGCAGTTCTTC.

The chain carries TRBV10-2 and TRBJ1-5; perhaps TRBD1 as D (6 bases). The CDR3 loop spans 14 amino acids. V shed 6 bases and J shed 11 bases, with 20 bases lying between them. The germline CDR1 and CDR2 sequences are WSHSY and SAAADI. CDR3 bases: TGCGCCAGCAGCCCCAACAGGGCCCTCGGGTCCCAGCATTTT. Translated, it gives CASSPNRALGSQHF.

The chain is built from TRBV27 and TRBJ2-7; TRBD2 matches at 7 bases. This CDR3 is 14 amino acids long. The junction had 6 bases not matched to a gene; V was cut back by 5 bases and J by 2 bases. Germline V gene data show CDR1 as MNHEY and CDR2 as SMNVEV (reference sequence). CDR3 loop: CASSIQREPYEQYF. CDR3 in DNA: TGTGCCAGCAGTATCCAGCGGGAACCCTACGAGCAGTACTTC.

V and J are TRBV18 and TRBJ1-2; 11 bases agree with TRBD1. The CDR3 is 15 amino acids. The V gene end was trimmed by 6 bases and the J gene end by 7 bases; junction bases not matched to a gene: 10. Germline loops: CDR1 KGHSH, CDR2 LQKENI. CDR3 loop: CASSPARDRGFGYTF. For the CDR3, the DNA is TGTGCCAGCTCCCCTGCCCGGGACAGGGGGTTTGGCTACACCTTC.

The chain couples TRBV21-1 to TRBJ2-1; the table's D call, TRBD2, has no DNA check behind it. TRBV21-1 is given as a pseudogene. The CDR3 runs 17 residues. The CDR3 DNA follows: TGTGCCAGCAGCAATCTTAGCGGGACACTCTCCTACAATGAGCAGTTCTTC. Translation: CASSNLSGTLSYNEQFF.

The chain recombines TRBV19 with TRBJ1-6; 7 bases line up with TRBD1. CDR1 is LNHDA, CDR2 SQIVND, per germline (reference sequence). The CDR3 has 15 amino acids. J was trimmed by 0 bases and V by 10 bases; bases with no gene match: 6. The CDR3 DNA follows: TGTGCCACCGCACAGGGGAGCTCCTATAATTCACCCCTCCACTTT. As protein: CATAQGSSYNSPLHF.

This clone was seen a handful of times. This sequence joins TRBV19 and TRBJ2-7, with TRBD1 matching over 7 bases. The CDR3 contains 14 residues. V was pared by 4 bases and J by 2 bases, with 5 bases of the junction left unmatched. Germline loops: CDR1 LNHDA, CDR2 SQIVND (reference sequence). The CDR3, as DNA: TGTGCCAGTAGTACTGACAGGGACACCTACGAGCAGTACTTC. Residues: CASSTDRDTYEQYF.

J is TRBJ2-7 and V is TRBV13, with a weak D call TRBD2 (6 bases). The CDR3 totals 17 residues. With 0 bases removed from V and 2 bases from J, the gap between germline ends came to 17 bases. Germline CDR1 PRHDT, CDR2 FYEKMQ (reference sequence). CDR3 sequence reads: CASSLGGGTRATYEQYF. CDR3 coding DNA: TGTGCCAGCAGCTTAGGGGGCGGGACTCGGGCCACCTACGAGCAGTACTTC.

The chain employs TRBV29-1 and TRBJ2-7, with 10 bases matching TRBD1. Trimming removed 7 bases from V and 2 bases from J; junction bases left unmatched: 5. The CDR3 sequence is 13 residues long. From germline, CDR1 is SQVTM and CDR2 ANQGSEA. The CDR3 spells CSAGQGEAYEQYF. The CDR3 DNA sequence: TGCAGCGCCGGACAGGGGGAGGCCTACGAGCAGTACTTC.

The chain uses TRBV25-1 and TRBJ1-2, with D maybe TRBD1 (6 bases). The CDR3 has 13 amino acids. Trimming took 6 bases from V and 8 from J, leaving 16 bases between them. Per germline, CDR1 MGHDK and CDR2 SYGVNS. Here the CDR3 reads CASRGTDRKGYTF. The CDR3 coding sequence is TGTGCCAGCAGGGGAACCGACAGGAAGGGCTACACCTTC.

The rearrangement uses TRBV4-1 and TRBJ1-2; 9 positions agree with TRBD1. The length of the CDR3 is 16 residues. The germline V gene encodes CDR1 MGHRA and CDR2 YSYEKL. Unmatched junction bases numbered 6, after V lost 0 bases and J lost 4 bases. Here the CDR3 DNA reads TGCGCCAGCAGCCAAGATGGGGACAGGGAGGCCTATGGCTACACCTTC. Translation: CASSQDGDREAYGYTF.

This clone was observed once. This chain links TRBV15 with TRBJ2-5; D gene unclear. Trimming shortened V by 1 base and J by 5 bases, and 14 bases separated the two germline ends. From germline, CDR1 is LNHNV and CDR2 YYDKDF (reference sequence). CDR3 length: 15 amino acids. CDR3 coding DNA: TGTGCCACCAGCAGAGTTGGCAGGCCGTCGGAGACCCAGTACTTC. Translating gives CATSRVGRPSETQYF. Full variable domain (missing parts from reference TRBV15 and TRBJ2-5): DAMVIQNPRYQVTQFGKPVTLSCSQTLNHNVMYWYQQKSSQAPKLLFHYYDKDFNNEADTPDNFQSRRPNTSFCFLDIRSPGLGDTAMYLCATSRVGRPSETQYFGPGTRLLVL.

This clone has a single count. The chain carries TRBV5-6 and TRBJ2-1; possibly TRBD2 for D (6 bases). The CDR3 runs to 16 residues. Germline loops: CDR1 SGHDT, CDR2 YYEEEE. V was cut by 1 base and J by 0 bases, with 11 bases left in between. CDR3 bases: TGTGCCAGCAGCTTGTGGGTCGGGAGCTCCTACAATGAGCAGTTCTTC. As protein: CASSLWVGSSYNEQFF.

The rearrangement joins TRBV2 to TRBJ1-6; a weak D match, TRBD1 (5 bases). The CDR3 is 16 amino acids. Trimming took off 1 base at V and 5 bases at J, with 12 bases between the two ends. Germline-derived CDR1 and CDR2 are SNHLY and FYNNEI. This CDR3 reads CASSEGGPLNNSPLHF. The CDR3 DNA is TGTGCCAGCAGTGAAGGGGGCCCCCTGAATAATTCACCCCTCCACTTT.

This clone was recorded once. This sequence joins TRBV24-1 and TRBJ2-6; a possible D gene is TRBD2 (5 bases). Per germline, CDR1 KGHDR and CDR2 SFDVKD. This CDR3 has 17 residues. Between the trimmed V and J ends, which lost 4 bases and 0 bases, there was a span of 12 bases. Written as DNA, the CDR3 is TGTGCCACCAGTGAGGCGCCCCGGGGCTCTGGGGCCAACGTCCTGACTTTC. Residues: CATSEAPRGSGANVLTF.

The chain couples TRBV7-9 to TRBJ1-1, with 8 positions matching TRBD1. CDR1 and CDR2 from the germline V gene are SEHNR and FQNEAQ (reference sequence). The CDR3 runs to 14 residues. V shed 5 bases and J 3 bases; nucleotides not matched to a gene: 5. The CDR3 coding sequence is TGTGCCAGCAGCGTCACAGGGGGGGACACTGAAGCTTTCTTT. Amino acid sequence: CASSVTGGDTEAFF. Variable domain in full (rest from reference TRBV7-9 and TRBJ1-1): DTGVSQNPRHKITKRGQNVTFRCDPISEHNRLYWYRQTLGQGPEFLTYFQNEAQLEKSRLLSDRFSAERPKGSFSTLEIQRTEQGDSAMYLCASSVTGGDTEAFFGQGTRLTVV.

Here the CDR3 DNA reads TGTGCCAGCAGCGGACAGGGGGGACCGCGGGAAAAACTGTTTTTT. Protein: CASSGQGGPREKLFF. The chain links TRBV7-2 to TRBJ1-4, with 10 bases matching TRBD1. CDR1 and CDR2 (germline): SGHTA, FQGNSA. Unmatched junction bases numbered 8, after V lost 5 bases and J lost 8 bases. The CDR3 loop spans 15 amino acids.

The chain is built from TRBV7-2 and TRBJ2-7; maybe TRBD1 (6 bases). V was cut by 4 bases and J by 4 bases, with 8 bases left in between. CDR3 length equals 12 residues. CDR1 and CDR2 (germline): SGHTA, FQGNSA. CDR3 region: CASSSTGYEQYF. In nucleotides, the CDR3 is TGTGCCAGCAGCTCGACAGGATACGAGCAGTACTTC.

The chain carries TRBV2 and TRBJ2-3, with D maybe TRBD1 (7 bases). V dropped 8 bases and J dropped 2 bases, with 11 bases sitting between them. Looked up from germline, CDR1 is SNHLY and CDR2 is FYNNEI. This CDR3 has 13 residues. CDR3 protein: CASQGGPTDTQYF. CDR3 in DNA: TGTGCCAGCCAGGGGGGTCCCACAGATACGCAGTATTTT. Full variable domain (outside the CDR3, taken from reference TRBV2 and TRBJ2-3): EPEVTQTPSHQVTQMGQEVILRCVPISNHLYFYWYRQILGQKVEFLVSFYNNEISEKSEIFDDQFSVERPDGSNFTLKIRSTKLEDSAMYFCASQGGPTDTQYFGPGTRLTVL.